The 7 T cell receptor beta chains below were found in one sample sequenced in a study of blood T cell repertoires in COVID-19. The protocol was immunoSEQ multiplex PCR, while the TCRdb copy is restricted to in-frame clones and leaves out a portion. The sample lists about 130,000 clones; approximately 80% were seen once. The sequenced material came from peripheral blood. These receptors were obtained from a man aged 55 to 70 with acute or convalescent COVID-19.

The chain links TRBV10-3 to TRBJ2-7, with a weak D call TRBD1 (5 bases). V was trimmed by 0 bases and J by 7 bases, leaving 10 bases between them. Looked up from germline, CDR1 is ENHRY and CDR2 is SYGVKD. The CDR3 is 13 residues long. The CDR3 DNA reads as TGTGCCATCAGTGAGTCTAGGAGACAGGAGCAGTACTTC. Translating it yields CAISESRRQEQYF.

The rearrangement joins TRBV5-4 to TRBJ2-3; 15 positions agree with TRBD2. Losses at the gene ends were 2 bases for V and 3 bases for J; bases not matched to a gene: 7. CDR1 is SGHNT and CDR2 is YYREEE in the germline V gene (reference sequence). The CDR3 length is 18 residues. In DNA, the CDR3 is TGTGCCAGCAGCTTTCCGGGACTAGCGGGAGGTCGGACAGATACGCAGTATTTT. It translates to CASSFPGLAGGRTDTQYF. Full variable domain (outside the CDR3, taken from reference TRBV5-4 and TRBJ2-3): ETGVTQSPTHLIKTRGQQVTLRCSSQSGHNTVSWYQQALGQGPQFIFQYYREEENGRGNFPPRFSGLQFPNYSSELNVNALELDDSALYLCASSFPGLAGGRTDTQYFGPGTRLTVL.

The chain joins TRBV6-6 to TRBJ1-5; 9 nucleotides line up with TRBD1. Trimming at V came to 6 bases and at J to 1 base, leaving 4 bases not matched to a gene. The CDR3 is made up of 15 amino acids. CDR1 MNHNY and CDR2 SVGAGI come from the germline V gene (reference sequence). The CDR3 bases are TGTGCCAGCAGCCGACAGGGGGGAAGCAATCAGCCCCAGCATTTT. It codes for CASSRQGGSNQPQHF.

CDR3 nucleotide sequence: TGTGCCAGTAACAGGGGTCGGCCTTACACAGATACGCAGTATTTT. Protein: CASNRGRPYTDTQYF. This rearrangement joins TRBV19 to TRBJ2-3, with 7 bases that match TRBD1. The length of the CDR3 is 15 residues. Germline CDR1 and CDR2: LNHDA and SQIVND (reference sequence). V dropped 7 bases and J dropped 2; count of bases not matched to a gene: 9. Full variable domain (remainder filled in from reference TRBV19 and TRBJ2-3): DGGITQSPKYLFRKEGQNVTLSCEQNLNHDAMYWYRQDPGQGLRLIYYSQIVNDFQKGDIAEGYSVSREKKESFPLTVTSAQKNPTAFYLCASNRGRPYTDTQYFGPGTRLTVL.

This chain connects TRBV18 to TRBJ2-5; weak D call: TRBD1 (6 bases). The germline V and J ends were trimmed by 4 bases and 7 bases, with 16 bases remaining between them. Germline V gives CDR1 KGHSH, CDR2 LQKENI. The CDR3 loop spans 14 amino acids. The DNA for the CDR3 is TGTGCCAGCTCACTCGGGACACCACGCGGGACCCAGTACTTC. Translated: CASSLGTPRGTQYF.

The chain has TRBV6-5 and TRBJ2-3; D unclear. V was clipped by 0 bases and J by 10 bases, with 11 bases between them. Looked up from germline, CDR1 is MNHEY and CDR2 is SVGAGI. The CDR3 totals 13 residues. The CDR3 region is CASSYSPTFPQYF. As DNA, the CDR3 is TGTGCCAGCAGTTACTCTCCGACTTTTCCGCAGTATTTT.

The J gene is TRBJ2-5, the V gene TRBV19; a weak D match, TRBD2 (6 bases). This CDR3 is 13 amino acids long. Germline CDR1 reads LNHDA; CDR2 reads SQIVND (reference sequence). V was trimmed by 7 bases and J by 1 base, leaving 10 bases between them. The CDR3 sequence: CASTAGLQETQYF. The CDR3 coding sequence is TGTGCCAGTACCGCGGGACTCCAAGAGACCCAGTACTTC.